This T cell receptor beta chain was obtained from a study of shared T cell receptors in the human thymus. V lost 6 bases and J lost 3, with 13 bases in between. Germline-derived CDR1 and CDR2 are SGHRS and YFSETQ. The CDR3 runs to 13 residues. This clone appeared once. Using immunoSEQ multiplex PCR, the repertoire was profiled, and TCRdb retains in-frame clones only, with some absent. The table has some 720,000 clones, roughly 90% seen once; the top ten hold around 0.01%. A further study also used this sample, focusing on human thymus T cells. That work contributes: The donors were infants in Finland with congenital heart defects, otherwise immunologically healthy. The source of the thymus tissue was resections taken during corrective heart surgery. What appeared biased in thymic and blood repertoires was the usage of V and J genes. A high degree of thymic repertoire overlap among unrelated individuals was reported in related research.

What was sequenced was thymocytes. This clonotype was obtained from a boy less than two years old with a congenital heart defect. The chain links TRBV5-1 to TRBJ2-7; D is possibly TRBD1 (5 bases). DNA for the CDR3: TGCGCCAGCAAACGGCAGGGTGTCTACGAGCAGTACTTC. It is translated as CASKRQGVYEQYF.